The source of this T cell receptor beta chain is a study of cytomegalovirus exposure and HLA in healthy donors. The study's findings and limits: One variant, a missense change in DCLRE1C, was linked in a later analysis to TCR beta V- and J-gene trimming.

13 Jbeta primers and 60 Vbeta primers were used for the PCR. Libraries were prepared by immunoSEQ multiplex PCR; TCRdb keeps only in-frame clonotypes and omits some of them. The sample includes around 150,000 clones, 60% to 80% of them seen just once. This clone was detected a few times. Its target is unknown. V was pared by 6 bases and J by 2 bases, with 8 bases of the junction left unmatched. CDR3 size: 16 residues. Likely unrecorded immune exposures existed in these nominally healthy donors. The V and J genes are TRBV23-1 and TRBJ1-2, with 11 nucleotides matching TRBD1. TRBV23-1 is classed as an ORF, of uncertain function. The receptor's source is a woman aged 25 to 39 in good health and CMV-seronegative. Sequencing was carried out using PBMCs. The CDR3 DNA sequence: TGCGCCAGCAGCCCGGGACAGGGGGGATTAAACTATGGCTACACCTTC. Residues: CASSPGQGGLNYGYTF.